Following are 28 T cell receptor beta chains from one sample sequenced in a study of T cell responses to AZD1222 COVID-19 vaccine. Data came from immunoSEQ multiplex PCR; TCRdb stores just in-frame clones and leaves some out. The sample yields 140,000 or so clones, 89% seen once. The sample in question was peripheral blood, obtained 28 days after the second AZD1222 dose. These receptor sequences come from an adult who received the AZD1222 COVID-19 vaccine.

This chain joins TRBV4-3 and TRBJ2-1, with D perhaps matching TRBD1 (5 bases). The CDR3 has 13 amino acids. Germline CDR1 is LGHNA and CDR2 is YSLEER. V lost 0 bases and J 16 bases, leaving 16 bases between the germline ends. The CDR3 region has the DNA TGCGCCAGCAGCCAAGATCATCCAGGGCCGGTTTTCTTC. Its translation: CASSQDHPGPVFF.

The V call is TRBV6-6, the J call TRBJ2-7, with D unclear. Trimming cost V 2 bases and J 0 bases, with 11 bases left between them. Germline lookup yields CDR1 MNHNY and CDR2 SVGAGI (reference sequence). This CDR3 is 15 amino acids long. The CDR3 DNA reads TGTGCCAGCAGTTACCCGGGCCTAAGCTCCTACGAGCAGTACTTC. As protein: CASSYPGLSSYEQYF.

The chain links TRBV19 to TRBJ2-2; 8 bases match TRBD2. In germline, CDR1 is LNHDA, CDR2 SQIVND (reference sequence). This CDR3 region has 15 residues. J gave up 4 bases and V 9 bases, and 10 bases lay outside the gene matches. The DNA of the CDR3 is TGTGCCAGCACAACCGGGACTAGAGGCACCGGGGAGCTGTTTTTT. Translating it yields CASTTGTRGTGELFF. Drawing the rest from reference TRBV19 and TRBJ2-2, the complete variable domain is DGGITQSPKYLFRKEGQNVTLSCEQNLNHDAMYWYRQDPGQGLRLIYYSQIVNDFQKGDIAEGYSVSREKKESFPLTVTSAQKNPTAFYLCASTTGTRGTGELFFGEGSRLTVL.

V and J are TRBV7-2 and TRBJ2-3, with 9 bases matching TRBD2. V lost 3 bases to trimming and J lost 0 bases; unmatched junction nucleotides: 7. The CDR3 sequence is 17 residues long. Germline V gene sequence: CDR1 SGHTA, CDR2 FQGNSA. The CDR3 DNA sequence: TGTGCCAGCAGCTTTCACTCTAGCGGGACCAGCACAGATACGCAGTATTTT. It is translated as CASSFHSSGTSTDTQYF.

The rearrangement uses TRBV5-1 and TRBJ2-1; 12 bases fit TRBD2. V was pared by 4 bases and J by 3 bases, with 17 bases of the junction left unmatched. Germline assignment: CDR1 SGHRS and CDR2 YFSETQ. The CDR3 has 20 residues. The CDR3 sequence is CASSERLAGDVRVLYNEQFF. In nucleotides, the CDR3 is TGCGCCAGCAGCGAAAGACTAGCGGGAGATGTGCGTGTTCTCTACAATGAGCAGTTCTTC.

The chain is built from TRBV9 and TRBJ1-1; D remains ambiguous. CDR3 length equals 14 residues. With 4 bases removed from V and 4 bases from J, the gap between germline ends came to 14 bases. Germline V gene data show CDR1 as SGDLS and CDR2 as YYNGEE. The CDR3 sequence: CASSPTNPGTEAFF. CDR3 DNA sequence: TGTGCCAGCAGCCCTACTAACCCCGGCACTGAAGCTTTCTTT.

V usage is TRBV6-5 and J usage is TRBJ2-7, with D unclear. Germline V gene sequence: CDR1 MNHEY, CDR2 SVGAGI. V was clipped by 6 bases and J by 5 bases, with 17 bases between them. The CDR3 has 14 residues. The CDR3 sequence: CASSPTRVVHEQYF. CDR3 nucleotides: TGTGCCAGCAGCCCGACACGAGTGGTCCACGAGCAGTACTTC.

V usage is TRBV6-2 or TRBV6-3 and J usage is TRBJ2-1; 8 positions agree with TRBD2. In germline, CDR1 is MNHEY, CDR2 SVGEGT. The CDR3 contains 15 residues. The junction had 5 bases not matched to a gene; V was cut back by 5 bases and J by 2 bases. DNA of the CDR3: TGTGCCAGCAGTGCAACTAGCGGAGCCTACAATGAGCAGTTCTTC. Translated: CASSATSGAYNEQFF.

CDR3 residues: CASSFDRVGTGELFF. CDR3 coding DNA: TGTGCCAGCAGCTTCGACAGGGTAGGCACCGGGGAGCTGTTTTTT. This sequence joins TRBV5-6 and TRBJ2-2, with 7 bases aligning to TRBD1. V dropped 2 bases and J dropped 4; count of bases not matched to a gene: 5. Looked up from germline, CDR1 is SGHDT and CDR2 is YYEEEE. The CDR3 runs to 15 residues.

On this clone itself: Other DNA sequences in this sample translate to the same CDR3. The chain is built from TRBV7-9 and TRBJ1-1; no clear D. Germline V CDR1 and CDR2: SEHNR, FQNEAQ (reference sequence). V lost 1 base and J 2 bases, leaving 5 bases between the germline ends. The length of the CDR3 is 13 residues. As DNA, the CDR3 is TGTGCCAGCAGCTTAGGGACTAACACTGAAGCTTTCTTT. Its translation is CASSLGTNTEAFF.

V is TRBV2 and J is TRBJ1-1, with D uncertain. This CDR3 has 15 residues. The germline gives CDR1 SNHLY, CDR2 FYNNEI. V shed 6 bases and J shed 1 base, with 15 bases lying between them. The CDR3 coding sequence is TGTGCCAGCAGCGGCCACCAGGCTGGGAACACTGAAGCTTTCTTT. This codes for CASSGHQAGNTEAFF.

This clone was counted once. This rearrangement joins TRBV4-1 to TRBJ1-1; no definite D call. The germline V gene encodes CDR1 MGHRA and CDR2 YSYEKL. The V gene lost 3 bases and the J gene lost 0 bases, with 14 bases spanning the gap. This CDR3 is built from 16 residues. The CDR3 bases are TGCGCCAGCAGCCAGGAGCACGGAGTCCTGAACACTGAAGCTTTCTTT. Its protein is CASSQEHGVLNTEAFF.

The chain couples TRBV6-5 to TRBJ1-2; D might be TRBD1 (5 bases). CDR3 size: 15 residues. V lost 5 bases, J lost 5 bases, and 18 bases lay in between. Germline CDR1 is MNHEY and CDR2 is SVGAGI. The chain's CDR3 is CASSPRAGRRYGYTF. The DNA for the CDR3 is TGTGCCAGCAGTCCCCGCGCGGGACGAAGATATGGCTACACCTTC.

The chain is built from TRBV10-2 and TRBJ2-7; 10 bases align to TRBD2. Germline CDR1 is WSHSY and CDR2 is SAAADI. The CDR3 spans 17 residues. The J segment lost 4 bases and the V segment lost 0 bases, leaving 9 bases of the junction unmatched. This CDR3 reads CASSESRALAGVYEQYF. DNA for the CDR3: TGCGCCAGCAGTGAGTCGAGGGCCCTAGCGGGAGTGTACGAGCAGTACTTC.

This clone was seen once. J is TRBJ1-2 and V is TRBV19; TRBD1 is a possible D gene (5 bases). This CDR3 has 15 amino acids. Germline V gives CDR1 LNHDA, CDR2 SQIVND (reference sequence). Trimming left V 3 bases short and J 2 bases short, with 13 bases between. The CDR3 is CASSMVGGGNYGYTF. The CDR3 nucleotides are TGTGCCAGTAGTATGGTCGGTGGGGGAAACTATGGCTACACCTTC.

The chain employs TRBV7-2 and TRBJ2-3, with D unclear. The CDR3 is made up of 15 amino acids. Trimming stripped 5 bases from V and 6 bases from J, with 18 bases between. CDR1 is SGHTA and CDR2 is FQGNSA in the germline V gene. The CDR3 DNA follows: TGTGCCAGCAGCCCCCCTTGGCCTTCAACTGATACGCAGTATTTT. This codes for CASSPPWPSTDTQYF.

The CDR3 sequence is CASSLVGGINQPQHF. CDR3 DNA: TGTGCCAGCAGTTTAGTGGGGGGGATCAACCAGCCCCAGCATTTT. V is TRBV28 and J is TRBJ1-5; D might be TRBD1 (5 bases). This CDR3 spans 15 amino acids. The germline V gene encodes CDR1 MDHEN and CDR2 SYDVKM. The germline V and J ends were trimmed by 2 bases and 7 bases, with 15 bases remaining between them.

The chain recombines TRBV7-9 with TRBJ1-2; 7 bases fit TRBD1. Unmatched junction bases numbered 7, after V lost 5 bases and J lost 4 bases. This CDR3 is 14 amino acids long. Germline loops: CDR1 SEHNR, CDR2 FQNEAQ (reference sequence). The CDR3 sequence: CASSPRRDSYGYTF. The CDR3 nucleotides are TGTGCCAGCAGCCCGCGCCGGGACAGCTATGGCTACACCTTC.

The genes are TRBV18 and TRBJ2-6; D remains unclear. Germline lookup yields CDR1 KGHSH and CDR2 LQKENI. The V end lost 2 bases, the J end lost 0 bases, and 2 bases lay between the germline ends. CDR3 size: 14 residues. The CDR3 spells CASSPSSGANVLTF. The CDR3 DNA reads as TGTGCCAGCTCACCAAGCTCTGGGGCCAACGTCCTGACTTTC.

In DNA, the CDR3 is TGTGCCAGCAGCAATCCTCCCGGGGGGGACTTCTCTAATGAAAAACTGTTTTTT. Residues: CASSNPPGGDFSNEKLFF. V gene TRBV21-1 combines with J gene TRBJ1-4. TRBV21-1 is reported as a pseudogene. The CDR3 length is 18 residues.

The chain's CDR3 is CASSLGLGEQYF. In nucleotides, the CDR3 is TGTGCCAGCAGCTTAGGCCTGGGCGAGCAGTACTTC. The chain is built from TRBV7-2 and TRBJ2-7; no reliable D call. Between the trimmed V and J ends, which lost 1 base and 6 bases, there was a span of 7 bases. In germline, CDR1 is SGHTA, CDR2 FQGNSA. The CDR3 has 12 residues.

The chain joins TRBV2 to TRBJ1-1; D is unclear. The germline gives CDR1 SNHLY, CDR2 FYNNEI. V was clipped by 4 bases and J by 1 base, with 7 bases between them. The length of the CDR3 is 13 residues. The CDR3: CASSGKGNTEAFF. Here the CDR3 DNA reads TGTGCCAGCAGTGGGAAGGGGAACACTGAAGCTTTCTTT. The variable domain in full, completed from reference TRBV2 and TRBJ1-1, reads EPEVTQTPSHQVTQMGQEVILRCVPISNHLYFYWYRQILGQKVEFLVSFYNNEISEKSEIFDDQFSVERPDGSNFTLKIRSTKLEDSAMYFCASSGKGNTEAFFGQGTRLTVV.

J is TRBJ2-5 and V is TRBV10-1; 9 positions agree with TRBD2. There are 16 residues in the CDR3. With 4 bases clipped from V and 5 bases from J, the junction kept 11 bases outside the gene matches. Germline CDR1 reads WNHNN; CDR2 reads SYGVQD (reference sequence). The chain's CDR3 is CASSAEGSGSRETQYF. DNA for the CDR3: TGCGCCAGCAGTGCCGAGGGTAGCGGGAGTAGGGAGACCCAGTACTTC.

The rearrangement joins TRBV21-1 to TRBJ1-2; the table's D call of TRBD1 was not tested on the DNA. TRBV21-1 is assigned pseudogene status. CDR3 length equals 14 residues. The CDR3 DNA reads TGTGCCAGCAGCAAAGGGGCAGCTATCTATGGCTACACCTTC. Translation gives CASSKGAAIYGYTF.

V is TRBV9 and J is TRBJ2-7, with 8 bases lining up with TRBD1. The germline V gene has CDR1 SGDLS and CDR2 YYNGEE. The CDR3 loop spans 13 amino acids. V shed 4 bases, J shed 6 bases, and the junction held 6 bases outside the gene matches. The CDR3, as DNA: TGTGCCAGCAGCATGACAGGGGTAGGCGAGCAGTACTTC. Its translation: CASSMTGVGEQYF.

This clone has only one observation. V usage is TRBV4-2 and J usage is TRBJ2-3, with 10 bases aligning to TRBD2. CDR1 is LGHNA and CDR2 is YNFKEQ in the germline V gene. The CDR3 has 16 residues. The V gene end was trimmed by 4 bases and the J gene end by 5 bases; junction bases not matched to a gene: 9. The CDR3 coding sequence is TGTGCCAGCAGCCCCCACCTAGCGGGAGTGATAGATACGCAGTATTTT. It is translated as CASSPHLAGVIDTQYF.

The rearrangement links TRBV3-1 (or the pseudogene TRBV3-2) to TRBJ2-1, with no clear D. The germline gives CDR1 LGHDT, CDR2 YNNKEL (reference sequence). Trimming took off 4 bases at V and 0 bases at J, with 13 bases between the two ends. CDR3 length: 16 residues. CDR3 loop: CASSLIPGSSYNEQFF. CDR3 DNA: TGTGCCAGCAGCCTAATTCCGGGCAGCTCCTACAATGAGCAGTTCTTC.

The chain couples TRBV7-9 to TRBJ2-4; D unresolved. CDR1 and CDR2 from the germline V gene are SEHNR and FQNEAQ (reference sequence). Trimming pared 4 bases from V and 5 bases from J, leaving 15 bases between. The CDR3 has 15 amino acids. Written as DNA, the CDR3 is TGTGCCAGCAGCTCCCCTCCAGGCGGCCAAAACATTCAGTACTTC. It is translated as CASSSPPGGQNIQYF.